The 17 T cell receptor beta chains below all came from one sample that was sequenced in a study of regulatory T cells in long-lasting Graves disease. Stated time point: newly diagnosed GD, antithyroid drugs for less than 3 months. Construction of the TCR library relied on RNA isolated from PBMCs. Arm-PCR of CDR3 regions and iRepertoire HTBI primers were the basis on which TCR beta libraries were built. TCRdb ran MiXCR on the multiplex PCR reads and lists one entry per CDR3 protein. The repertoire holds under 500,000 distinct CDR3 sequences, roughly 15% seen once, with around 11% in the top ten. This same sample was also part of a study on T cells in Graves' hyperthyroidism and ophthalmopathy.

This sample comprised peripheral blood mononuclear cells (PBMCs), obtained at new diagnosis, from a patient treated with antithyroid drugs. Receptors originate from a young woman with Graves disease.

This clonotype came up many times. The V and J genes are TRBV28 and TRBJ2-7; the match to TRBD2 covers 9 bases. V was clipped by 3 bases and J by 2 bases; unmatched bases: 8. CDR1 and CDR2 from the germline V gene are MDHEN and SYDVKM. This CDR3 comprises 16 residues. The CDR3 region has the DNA TGTGCCAGCAGTTTCAGGACGAGACTAGCGGCCTACGAGCAGTACTTC. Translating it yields CASSFRTRLAAYEQYF.

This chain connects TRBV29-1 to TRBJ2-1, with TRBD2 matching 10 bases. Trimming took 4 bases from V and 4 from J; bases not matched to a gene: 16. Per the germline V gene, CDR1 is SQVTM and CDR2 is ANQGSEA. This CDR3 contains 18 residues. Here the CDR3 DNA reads TGCAGCGTTGCTCGCTTACCCCTAGCGGGAGATCGGTACAATGAGCAGTTCTTC. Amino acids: CSVARLPLAGDRYNEQFF.

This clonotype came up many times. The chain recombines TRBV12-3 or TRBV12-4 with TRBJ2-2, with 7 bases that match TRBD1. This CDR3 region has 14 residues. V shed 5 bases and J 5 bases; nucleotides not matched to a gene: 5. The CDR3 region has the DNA TGTGCCAGCAGTACCATACAGGGGACCGGGGAGCTGTTTTTT. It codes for CASSTIQGTGELFF.

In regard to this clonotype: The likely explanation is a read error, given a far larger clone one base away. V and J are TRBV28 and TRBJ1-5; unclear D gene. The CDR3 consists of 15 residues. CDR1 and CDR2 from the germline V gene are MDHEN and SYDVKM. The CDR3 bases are TGTGCCGGCAGTCCAGGACTGTATAGCAATCAGCCCCAGCATTTT. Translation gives CAGSPGLYSNQPQHF.

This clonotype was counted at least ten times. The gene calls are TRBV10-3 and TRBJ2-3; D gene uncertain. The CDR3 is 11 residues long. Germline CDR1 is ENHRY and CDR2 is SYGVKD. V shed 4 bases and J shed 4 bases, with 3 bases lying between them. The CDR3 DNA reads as TGTGCCATCAGTGGTTCAGATACGCAGTATTTT. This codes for CAISGSDTQYF.

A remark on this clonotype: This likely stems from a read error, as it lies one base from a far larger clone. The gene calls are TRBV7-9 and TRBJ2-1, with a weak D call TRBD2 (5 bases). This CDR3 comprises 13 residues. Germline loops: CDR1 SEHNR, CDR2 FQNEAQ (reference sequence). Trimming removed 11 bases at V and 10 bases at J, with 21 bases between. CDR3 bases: TGTGCCTCAGAGGGCCGCTCCTCCTACGAGCAGTTCTTC. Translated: CASEGRSSYEQFF.

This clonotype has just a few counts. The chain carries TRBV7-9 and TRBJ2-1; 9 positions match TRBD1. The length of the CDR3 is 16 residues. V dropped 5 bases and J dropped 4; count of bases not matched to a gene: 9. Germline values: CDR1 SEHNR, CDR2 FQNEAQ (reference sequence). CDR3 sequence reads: CASSKERDRAYNEQFF. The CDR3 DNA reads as TGTGCCAGCAGCAAGGAGAGGGACAGGGCTTACAATGAGCAGTTCTTC.

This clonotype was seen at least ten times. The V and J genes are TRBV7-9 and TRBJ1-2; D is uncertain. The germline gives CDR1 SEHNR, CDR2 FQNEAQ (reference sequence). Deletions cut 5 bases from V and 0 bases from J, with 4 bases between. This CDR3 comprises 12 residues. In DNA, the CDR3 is TGTGCCAGCAGCCTCTCTAACTATGGCTACACCTTC. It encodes CASSLSNYGYTF.

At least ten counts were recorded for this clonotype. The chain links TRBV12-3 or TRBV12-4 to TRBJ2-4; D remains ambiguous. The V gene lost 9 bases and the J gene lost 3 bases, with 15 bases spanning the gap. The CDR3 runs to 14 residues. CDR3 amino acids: CASNLGTVKNIQYF. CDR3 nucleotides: TGTGCCAGTAACTTAGGTACAGTCAAAAACATTCAGTACTTC.

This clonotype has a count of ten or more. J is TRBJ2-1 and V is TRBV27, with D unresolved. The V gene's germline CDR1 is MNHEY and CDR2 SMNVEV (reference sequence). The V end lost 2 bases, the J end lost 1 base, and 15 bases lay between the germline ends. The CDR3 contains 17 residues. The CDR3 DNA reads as TGTGCCAGCAGTTTAGATCCCGGGCCGGTTTCCTACAATGAGCAGTTCTTC. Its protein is CASSLDPGPVSYNEQFF.

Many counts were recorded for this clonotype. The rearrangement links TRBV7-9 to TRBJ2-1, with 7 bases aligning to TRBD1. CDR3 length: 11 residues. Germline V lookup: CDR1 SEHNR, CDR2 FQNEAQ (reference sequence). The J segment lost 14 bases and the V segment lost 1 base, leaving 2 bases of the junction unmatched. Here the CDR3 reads CASSLGTGEFF. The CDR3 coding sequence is TGTGCCAGCAGCTTAGGAACAGGGGAGTTCTTC.

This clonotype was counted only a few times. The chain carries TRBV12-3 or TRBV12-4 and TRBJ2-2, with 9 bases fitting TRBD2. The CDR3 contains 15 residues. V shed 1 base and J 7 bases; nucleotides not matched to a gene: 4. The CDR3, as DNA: TGTGCCAGCAGTTTAGTCCTAGCGGGAAGCGGGGAGCTGTTTTTT. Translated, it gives CASSLVLAGSGELFF.

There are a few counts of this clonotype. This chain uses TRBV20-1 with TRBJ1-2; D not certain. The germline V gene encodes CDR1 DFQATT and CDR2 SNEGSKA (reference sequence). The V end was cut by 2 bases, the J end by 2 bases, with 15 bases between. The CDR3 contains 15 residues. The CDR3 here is CSARKASRQNYGYTF. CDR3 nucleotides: TGCAGTGCTAGAAAGGCGTCGAGGCAGAACTATGGCTACACCTTC.

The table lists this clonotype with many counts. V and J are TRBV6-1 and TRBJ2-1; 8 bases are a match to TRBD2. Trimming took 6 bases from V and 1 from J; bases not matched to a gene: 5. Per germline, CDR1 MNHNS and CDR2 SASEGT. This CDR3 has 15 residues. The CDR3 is CASSFSGNSYNEQFF. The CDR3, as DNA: TGTGCCAGCAGCTTTAGCGGGAATTCCTACAATGAGCAGTTCTTC.

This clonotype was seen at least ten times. The CDR3 region is CASSLRDRGIETQYF. CDR3 DNA sequence: TGTGCCAGCAGCTTACGGGACAGGGGGATAGAGACCCAGTACTTC. The chain recombines TRBV11-1 with TRBJ2-5; 11 bases map to TRBD1. The CDR3 consists of 15 residues. V lost 2 bases, J lost 4 bases, and 3 bases stayed unmatched. Germline V gives CDR1 SGHAT, CDR2 FQDESV (reference sequence).

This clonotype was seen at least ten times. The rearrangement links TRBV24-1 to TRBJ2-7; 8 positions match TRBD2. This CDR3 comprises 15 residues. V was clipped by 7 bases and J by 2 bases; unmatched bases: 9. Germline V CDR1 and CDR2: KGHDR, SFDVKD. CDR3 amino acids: CATSESGSVPYEQYF. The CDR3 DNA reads TGTGCCACCAGCGAAAGCGGGAGTGTTCCCTACGAGCAGTACTTC.

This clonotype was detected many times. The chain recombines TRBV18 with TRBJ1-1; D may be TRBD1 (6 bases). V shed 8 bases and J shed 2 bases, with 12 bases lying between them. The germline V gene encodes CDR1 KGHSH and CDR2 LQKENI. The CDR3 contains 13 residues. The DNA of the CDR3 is TGTGCCAGCAGTAAGGGACAAAACACTGAAGCTTTCTTT. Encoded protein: CASSKGQNTEAFF.